A single count supports the clone carrying this TCR beta chain. Its antigen is unknown. These data originate in a study of response to subunit inactivated influenza vaccine. General study results and limits: The authors put forward the suggestion that each seasonal influenza vaccination may bring in only a limited number of new T cells.

TCRdb independently ran MiXCR on the RT-PCR reads; one entry per CDR3 protein. Of 500,000 to 600,000 distinct CDR3 sequences listed, about 8% are singletons. The V end was cut by 10 bases, the J end by 6 bases, with 13 bases between. CDR1 and CDR2 from the germline V gene are SNHLY and FYNNEI. The CDR3 covers 12 residues. The specimen was PBMCs from blood, collected 23 months after vaccination. The chain uses TRBV2 and TRBJ2-1; D uncertain. The sequence was obtained from a man aged 50-75 years who received an inactivated influenza vaccine. In nucleotides, the CDR3 is TGTGCCAATGGCCGTCAGATCAATGAGCAGTTCTTC. Protein product: CANGRQINEQFF.